This T cell receptor beta chain was sequenced for a study of vaccination and CD4 T cells after COVID-19. About the study: Six men and four women formed the convalescents, two being Hispanic.

Comments on this clonotype: Antigen specificity is unknown.

This CDR3 has 14 residues. Germline V gene lookup returns CDR1 LNHDA and CDR2 SQIVND (reference sequence). The V end lost 0 bases, the J end lost 6 bases, and 12 bases lay between the germline ends. The Oncomine TCR Beta short-read assay was applied to DNA of cultured CD4+ T cells. TCRdb reprocessed the PCR reads with MiXCR, giving one entry per CDR3 protein. This sample has about 25,000 distinct CDR3 sequences, with approximately 49% found just once. Treatment specified: approximately nine-day PBMC culture with coronavirus spike peptide pools or control peptides (ViraFEST assay). Once peptide pools had expanded antigen-specific T cells, ViraFEST sequenced TCRs.

Sequences were obtained from CD4+ T cells from blood, cultured in vitro. The J gene is TRBJ2-7, the V gene TRBV19, with D perhaps being TRBD1 or TRBD2 (5 bases each). This receptor was identified in a human donor who had recovered from COVID-19. In DNA form, the CDR3 reads TGTGCCAGTAGTATAGACCAATCGAGGGGCGAGCAGTACTTC. Encoded protein: CASSIDQSRGEQYF.